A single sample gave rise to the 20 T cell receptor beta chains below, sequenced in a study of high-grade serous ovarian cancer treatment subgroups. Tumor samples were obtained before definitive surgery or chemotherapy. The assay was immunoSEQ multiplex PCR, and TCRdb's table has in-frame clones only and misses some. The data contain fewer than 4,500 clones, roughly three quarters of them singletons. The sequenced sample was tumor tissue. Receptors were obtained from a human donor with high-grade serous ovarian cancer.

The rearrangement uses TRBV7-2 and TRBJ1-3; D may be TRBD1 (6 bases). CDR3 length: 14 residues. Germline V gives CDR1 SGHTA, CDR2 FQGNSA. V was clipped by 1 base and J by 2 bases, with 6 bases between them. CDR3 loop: CASSLGGPGNTIYF. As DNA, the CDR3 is TGTGCCAGCAGCTTAGGGGGGCCTGGAAACACCATATATTTT.

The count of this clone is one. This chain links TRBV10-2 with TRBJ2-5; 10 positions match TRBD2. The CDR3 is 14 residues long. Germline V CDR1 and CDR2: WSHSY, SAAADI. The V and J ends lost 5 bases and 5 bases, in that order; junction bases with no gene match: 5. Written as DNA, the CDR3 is TGCGCCAGCAGTTCGACTAGCGGGCGGGAGACCCAGTACTTC. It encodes CASSSTSGRETQYF.

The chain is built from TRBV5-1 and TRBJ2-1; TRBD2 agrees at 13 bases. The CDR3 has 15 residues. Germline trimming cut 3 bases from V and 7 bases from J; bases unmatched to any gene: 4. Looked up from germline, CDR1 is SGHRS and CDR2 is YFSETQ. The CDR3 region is CASSSKTSGRNEQFF. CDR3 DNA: TGCGCCAGCAGCTCTAAGACTAGCGGGAGGAATGAGCAGTTCTTC.

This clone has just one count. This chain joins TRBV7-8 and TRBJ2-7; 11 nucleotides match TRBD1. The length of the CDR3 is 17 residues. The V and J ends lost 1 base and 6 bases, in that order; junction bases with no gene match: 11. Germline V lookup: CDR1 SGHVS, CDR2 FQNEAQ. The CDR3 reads CASSLVYPGTGGGEQYF. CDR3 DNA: TGTGCCAGCAGCTTAGTCTACCCCGGGACAGGGGGAGGCGAGCAGTACTTC.

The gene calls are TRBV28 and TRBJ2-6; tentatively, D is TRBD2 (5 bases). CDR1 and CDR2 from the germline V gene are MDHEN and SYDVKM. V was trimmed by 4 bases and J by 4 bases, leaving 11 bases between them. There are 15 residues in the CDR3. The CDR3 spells CASSSTRGGANVLTF. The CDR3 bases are TGTGCCAGCAGTTCGACCCGAGGGGGGGCCAACGTCCTGACTTTC.

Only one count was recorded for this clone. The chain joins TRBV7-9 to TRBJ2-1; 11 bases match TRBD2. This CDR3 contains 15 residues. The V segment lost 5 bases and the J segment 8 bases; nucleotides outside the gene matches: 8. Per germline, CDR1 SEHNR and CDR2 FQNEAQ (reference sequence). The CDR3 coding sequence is TGTGCCAGCAGCCTACTAGCGGGAGTAAGGGATGAGCAGTTCTTC. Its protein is CASSLLAGVRDEQFF.

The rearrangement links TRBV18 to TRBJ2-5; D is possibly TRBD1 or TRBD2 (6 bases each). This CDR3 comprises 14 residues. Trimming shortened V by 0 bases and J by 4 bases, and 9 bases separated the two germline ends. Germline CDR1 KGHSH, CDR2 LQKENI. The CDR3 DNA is TGTGCCAGCTCACCACCGGGGGGCCTAGAGACCCAGTACTTC. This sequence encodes CASSPPGGLETQYF.

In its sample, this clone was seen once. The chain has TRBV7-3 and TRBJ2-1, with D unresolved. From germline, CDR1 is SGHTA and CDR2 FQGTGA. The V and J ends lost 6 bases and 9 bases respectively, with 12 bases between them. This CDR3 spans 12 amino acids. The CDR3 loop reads CASRRPPGEQFF. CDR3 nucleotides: TGTGCCAGCAGGCGACCTCCCGGTGAGCAGTTCTTC.

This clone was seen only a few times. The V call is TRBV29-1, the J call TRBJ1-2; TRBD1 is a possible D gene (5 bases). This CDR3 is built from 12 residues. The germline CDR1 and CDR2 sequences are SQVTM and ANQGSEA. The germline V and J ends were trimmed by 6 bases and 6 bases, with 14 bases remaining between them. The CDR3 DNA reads TGCAGCGTGCCCGGGGGAACGGATGGCTACACCTTC. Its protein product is CSVPGGTDGYTF.

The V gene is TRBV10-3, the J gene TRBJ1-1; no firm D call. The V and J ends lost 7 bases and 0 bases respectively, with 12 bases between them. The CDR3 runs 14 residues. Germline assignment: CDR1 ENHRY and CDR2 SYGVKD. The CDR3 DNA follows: TGTGCCATCACCTACGACCGCATGAACACTGAAGCTTTCTTT. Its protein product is CAITYDRMNTEAFF.

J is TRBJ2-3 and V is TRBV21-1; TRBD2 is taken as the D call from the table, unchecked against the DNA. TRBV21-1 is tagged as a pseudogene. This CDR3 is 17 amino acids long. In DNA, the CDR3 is TGTGCCAGCAGCAAAGGCCCGGGGGGGGTATCGGGGGATACGCAGTATTTT. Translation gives CASSKGPGGVSGDTQYF.

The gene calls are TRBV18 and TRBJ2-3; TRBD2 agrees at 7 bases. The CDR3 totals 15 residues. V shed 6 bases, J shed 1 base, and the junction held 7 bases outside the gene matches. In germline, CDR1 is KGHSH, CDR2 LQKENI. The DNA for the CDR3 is TGTGCCAGCTCGTGGGAGGGCCTTGGCACAGATACGCAGTATTTT. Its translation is CASSWEGLGTDTQYF.

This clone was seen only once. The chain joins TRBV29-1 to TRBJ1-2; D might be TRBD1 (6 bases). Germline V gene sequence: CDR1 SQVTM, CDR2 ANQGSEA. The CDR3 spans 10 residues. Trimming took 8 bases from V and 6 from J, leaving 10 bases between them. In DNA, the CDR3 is TGCAGCTACAGGGATGATGGCTACACCTTC. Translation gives CSYRDDGYTF.

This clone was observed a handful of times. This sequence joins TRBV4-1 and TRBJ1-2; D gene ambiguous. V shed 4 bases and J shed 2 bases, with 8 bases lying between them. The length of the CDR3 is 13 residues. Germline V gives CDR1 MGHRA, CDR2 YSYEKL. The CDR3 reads CASSLGVNYGYTF. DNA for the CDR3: TGCGCCAGCAGCCTCGGGGTCAACTATGGCTACACCTTC.

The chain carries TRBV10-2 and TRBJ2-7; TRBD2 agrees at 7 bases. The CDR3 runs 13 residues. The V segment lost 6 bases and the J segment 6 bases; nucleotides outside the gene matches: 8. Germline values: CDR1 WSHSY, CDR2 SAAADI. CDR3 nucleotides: TGCGCCAGCAGGGGGGGGAGTCTGGGCGAGCAGTACTTC. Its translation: CASRGGSLGEQYF.

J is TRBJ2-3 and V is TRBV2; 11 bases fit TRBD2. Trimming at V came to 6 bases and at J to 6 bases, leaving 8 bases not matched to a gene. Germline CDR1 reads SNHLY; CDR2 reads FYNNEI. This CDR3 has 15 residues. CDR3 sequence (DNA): TGTGCCAGCAGACCTCGTAGCGGGAGGGCGGATACGCAGTATTTT. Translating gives CASRPRSGRADTQYF.

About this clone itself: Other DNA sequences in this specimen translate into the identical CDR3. CDR3 loop: CASSPQETQYF. Here the CDR3 DNA reads TGTGCCAGCAGCCCTCAAGAGACCCAGTACTTC. The rearrangement uses TRBV7-2 and TRBJ2-5; D remains unclear. The CDR3 is 11 amino acids. V was shortened by 5 bases and J by 2 bases, with 3 bases between the two germline ends. Germline values: CDR1 SGHTA, CDR2 FQGNSA. The complete variable domain, with remaining parts taken from reference TRBV7-2 and TRBJ2-5, reads GAGVSQSPSNKVTEKGKDVELRCDPISGHTALYWYRQSLGQGLEFLIYFQGNSAPDKSGLPSDRFSAERTGGSVSTLTIQRTQQEDSAVYLCASSPQETQYFGPGTRLLVL.

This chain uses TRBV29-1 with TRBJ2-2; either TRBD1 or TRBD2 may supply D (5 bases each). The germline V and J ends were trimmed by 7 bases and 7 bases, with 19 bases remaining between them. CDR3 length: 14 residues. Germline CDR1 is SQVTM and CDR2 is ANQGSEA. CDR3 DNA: TGCAGCGCCGGGGTGGGGCCGTTGGGCGGGGAGCTGTTTTTT. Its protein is CSAGVGPLGGELFF.

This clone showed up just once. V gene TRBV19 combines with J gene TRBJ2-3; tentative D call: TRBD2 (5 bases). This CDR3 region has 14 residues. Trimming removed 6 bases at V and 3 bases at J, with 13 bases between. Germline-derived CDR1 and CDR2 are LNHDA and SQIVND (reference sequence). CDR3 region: CASSPPTRTDTQYF. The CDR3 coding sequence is TGTGCCAGTAGCCCCCCTACTAGGACAGATACGCAGTATTTT.

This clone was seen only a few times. CDR3 nucleotide sequence: TGTGCCAGCAGAGAAAGGACTAGCGGGAGCTACGAGCAGTACTTC. Its protein product is CASRERTSGSYEQYF. V usage is TRBV2 and J usage is TRBJ2-7; 13 bases are a match to TRBD2. The germline CDR1 and CDR2 sequences are SNHLY and FYNNEI. The CDR3 is 15 amino acids. Trimming cost V 6 bases and J 3 bases; bases outside gene matches: 5. The full variable domain, its missing parts supplied by reference TRBV2 and TRBJ2-7, is EPEVTQTPSHQVTQMGQEVILRCVPISNHLYFYWYRQILGQKVEFLVSFYNNEISEKSEIFDDQFSVERPDGSNFTLKIRSTKLEDSAMYFCASRERTSGSYEQYFGPGTRLTVT.